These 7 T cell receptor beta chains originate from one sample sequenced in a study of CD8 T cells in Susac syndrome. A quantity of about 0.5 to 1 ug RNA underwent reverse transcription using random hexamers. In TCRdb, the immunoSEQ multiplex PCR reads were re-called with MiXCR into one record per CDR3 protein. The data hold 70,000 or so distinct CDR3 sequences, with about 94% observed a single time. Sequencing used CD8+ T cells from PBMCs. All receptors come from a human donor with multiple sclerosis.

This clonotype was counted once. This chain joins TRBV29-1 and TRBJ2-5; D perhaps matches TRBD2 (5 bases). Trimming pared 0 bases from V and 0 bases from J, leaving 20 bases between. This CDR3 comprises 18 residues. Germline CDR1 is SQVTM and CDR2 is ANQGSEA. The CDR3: CSVEDLTGIAYYQETQYF. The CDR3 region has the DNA TGCAGCGTTGAAGATCTTACGGGGATAGCTTACTACCAAGAGACCCAGTACTTC.

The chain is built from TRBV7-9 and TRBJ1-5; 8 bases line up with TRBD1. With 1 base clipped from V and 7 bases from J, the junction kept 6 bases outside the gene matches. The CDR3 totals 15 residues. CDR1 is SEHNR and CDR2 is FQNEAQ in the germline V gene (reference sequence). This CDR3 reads CASSLEAGGWQPQHF. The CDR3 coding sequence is TGTGCCAGCAGCTTAGAAGCAGGGGGCTGGCAGCCCCAGCATTTT.

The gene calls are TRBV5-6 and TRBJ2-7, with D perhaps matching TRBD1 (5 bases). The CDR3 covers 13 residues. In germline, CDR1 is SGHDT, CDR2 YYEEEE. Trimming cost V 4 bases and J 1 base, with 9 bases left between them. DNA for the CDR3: TGTGCCAGCAGCGGCACAGGTTCCTACGAGCAGTACTTC. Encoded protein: CASSGTGSYEQYF.

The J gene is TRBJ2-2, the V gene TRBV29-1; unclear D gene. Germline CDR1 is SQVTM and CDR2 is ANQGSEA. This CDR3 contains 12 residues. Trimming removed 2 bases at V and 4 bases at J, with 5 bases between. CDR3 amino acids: CSVEWVTGELFF. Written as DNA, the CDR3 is TGCAGCGTTGAATGGGTCACCGGGGAGCTGTTTTTT.

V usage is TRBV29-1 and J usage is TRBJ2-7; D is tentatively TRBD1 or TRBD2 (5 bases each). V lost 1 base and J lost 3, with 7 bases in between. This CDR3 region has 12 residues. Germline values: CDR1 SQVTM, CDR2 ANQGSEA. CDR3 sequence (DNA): TGCAGCGTTGAAGGTGGGGGCTACGAGCAGTACTTC. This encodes CSVEGGGYEQYF.

The CDR3 sequence is CSAPDRVADHTGELFF. CDR3 DNA sequence: TGCAGTGCACCAGATCGGGTAGCGGATCACACCGGGGAGCTGTTTTTT. The V call is TRBV20-1, the J call TRBJ2-2; a weak D match, TRBD2 (6 bases). The CDR3 is made up of 16 amino acids. V lost 6 bases and J lost 3, with 20 bases in between. The germline V gene has CDR1 DFQATT and CDR2 SNEGSKA (reference sequence).

CDR3 nucleotide sequence: TGTGCCAGCAGCTTGTGGGGATACGCCGGGGAGCTGTTTTTT. Protein: CASSLWGYAGELFF. V gene TRBV5-6 combines with J gene TRBJ2-2, with D unresolved. This CDR3 is 14 amino acids long. CDR1 SGHDT and CDR2 YYEEEE come from the germline V gene. V was pared by 1 base and J by 6 bases, with 10 bases between.